This entry lists 32 T cell receptor beta chains sequenced from one sample in a study of regulatory T cells in long-lasting Graves disease. As for time point: persistent/refractory GD, antithyroid drugs over 5 years with positive TRAb. RNA from PBMCs was the source of the TCR library. Arm-PCR of CDR3 regions and iRepertoire HTBI primers were the basis on which TCR beta libraries were built. TCRdb recomputed calls from the multiplex PCR reads with MiXCR, one row per CDR3 protein. The sample contains some 370,000 distinct CDR3 sequences, 23% of which appear only once. The sample was peripheral blood mononuclear cells (PBMCs), taken when the disease was refractory, from a patient treated with antithyroid drugs. These receptors were taken from a woman in her thirties or forties with Graves disease.

In this sample, this clonotype turned up a few times. The chain joins TRBV19 to TRBJ1-5; a possible D gene is TRBD1 (6 bases). Deletions cut 3 bases from V and 3 bases from J, with 18 bases between. Germline CDR1 is LNHDA and CDR2 is SQIVND (reference sequence). The CDR3 is made up of 17 amino acids. CDR3 nucleotide sequence: TGTGCCAGTAGTATCTCACAGGGAAACCCATTCAATCAGCCCCAGCATTTT. Translated, it gives CASSISQGNPFNQPQHF.

The CDR3 DNA is TGTGCCAGCAGCCAGGGCAACTCCTACGAGCAGTACTTC. Its protein is CASSQGNSYEQYF. This rearrangement joins TRBV6-1 to TRBJ2-7, with D perhaps matching TRBD1 (5 bases). The V end was cut by 6 bases, the J end by 0 bases, with 9 bases between. The CDR3 length is 13 residues. From germline, CDR1 is MNHNS and CDR2 SASEGT.

The chain is built from TRBV20-1 and TRBJ2-3, with D perhaps TRBD1 (6 bases). Trimming shortened V by 6 bases and J by 4 bases, and 11 bases separated the two germline ends. The CDR3 is 12 residues long. Germline V gene lookup returns CDR1 DFQATT and CDR2 SNEGSKA (reference sequence). The CDR3, as DNA: TGCAGTGCCATAAGGGGGTCAGATACGCAGTATTTT. Translating gives CSAIRGSDTQYF.

The chain's CDR3 is CASSNRTGLQYF. In nucleotides, the CDR3 is TGTGCCAGCAGTAACCGGACAGGGCTGCAGTATTTT. The chain employs TRBV11-2 and TRBJ2-3; 8 bases are a match to TRBD1. From germline, CDR1 is SGHAT and CDR2 FQNNGV. The CDR3 totals 12 residues. J gave up 11 bases and V 6 bases, and 7 bases lay outside the gene matches.

The gene calls are TRBV3-1 and TRBJ1-4; D remains ambiguous. The CDR3 is 15 amino acids. The V gene lost 4 bases and the J gene lost 0 bases, with 9 bases spanning the gap. Germline CDR1 reads LGHDT; CDR2 reads YNNKEL (reference sequence). The CDR3 DNA reads as TGTGCCAGCAGCCTTCGTATAACAACTAATGAAAAACTGTTTTTT. Protein product: CASSLRITTNEKLFF.

This clonotype has ten or more counts. This sequence joins TRBV2 and TRBJ2-3; TRBD2 aligns across 9 bases. V was pared by 5 bases and J by 4 bases, with 10 bases of the junction left unmatched. Germline values: CDR1 SNHLY, CDR2 FYNNEI. The CDR3 runs 16 residues. As DNA, the CDR3 is TGTGCCAGCAGTCGGGGGATAGCGGGAGAATCAGATACGCAGTATTTT. Translating gives CASSRGIAGESDTQYF.

The chain recombines TRBV27 with TRBJ1-6; perhaps TRBD1 as D (5 bases). V gave up 6 bases and J gave up 8 bases, with 11 bases separating them. The V gene's germline CDR1 is MNHEY and CDR2 SMNVEV (reference sequence). There are 13 residues in the CDR3. CDR3 region: CASRRQGDSPLHF. For the CDR3, the DNA is TGTGCCAGCAGGAGGCAGGGAGATTCACCCCTCCACTTT.

V and J are TRBV20-1 and TRBJ2-7; 9 bases match TRBD1. Germline V gene data show CDR1 as DFQATT and CDR2 as SNEGSKA (reference sequence). J lost 1 base, V lost 0 bases, and 4 bases had no gene match. The CDR3 covers 15 residues. CDR3 region: CSARDPDRGSYEQYF. In nucleotides, the CDR3 is TGCAGTGCTAGAGATCCCGACAGGGGGTCCTACGAGCAGTACTTC.

The chain joins TRBV5-1 to TRBJ1-1; no firm D call. The CDR3 loop spans 15 amino acids. V lost 6 bases and J lost 7, with 22 bases in between. Looked up from germline, CDR1 is SGHRS and CDR2 is YFSETQ. The chain's CDR3 is CASIGWRAGGFEAFF. The CDR3, as DNA: TGCGCCAGCATTGGGTGGAGGGCGGGAGGATTTGAAGCTTTCTTT.

This clonotype was found a few times. The gene calls are TRBV5-1 and TRBJ2-7; a weak D match, TRBD2 (5 bases). Germline V gene lookup returns CDR1 SGHRS and CDR2 YFSETQ. The CDR3 is made up of 14 amino acids. With 1 base removed from V and 6 bases from J, the gap between germline ends came to 14 bases. CDR3 amino acids: CASSLRIKAVEQYF. As DNA, the CDR3 is TGCGCCAGCAGCTTGCGGATAAAAGCGGTCGAGCAGTACTTC. The full variable domain, completed using reference TRBV5-1 and TRBJ2-7, is KAGVTQTPRYLIKTRGQQVTLSCSPISGHRSVSWYQQTPGQGLQFLFEYFSETQRNKGNFPGRFSGRQFSNSRSEMNVSTLELGDSALYLCASSLRIKAVEQYFGPGTRLTVT.

This clonotype was seen a few times. J is TRBJ2-7 and V is TRBV7-9; 7 bases align to TRBD1. V lost 7 bases and J lost 5; bases outside the gene matches: 11. The CDR3 is 14 amino acids. CDR1 is SEHNR, CDR2 FQNEAQ, per germline (reference sequence). The DNA for the CDR3 is TGTGCCAGCAACCCCCGACAGGGCCCCCACGAGCAGTACTTC. It translates to CASNPRQGPHEQYF.

A few counts support this clonotype. The chain is built from TRBV28 and TRBJ2-1; 9 bases line up with TRBD1. This CDR3 has 14 amino acids. The trim removed 7 bases at V and 13 bases at J, leaving 14 bases unmatched. The germline gives CDR1 MDHEN, CDR2 SYDVKM. The CDR3 here is CASNTGGRSEGQFF. In nucleotides, the CDR3 is TGTGCCAGCAATACAGGGGGCCGAAGTGAAGGACAGTTCTTC.

This clonotype has only a few counts. The rearrangement joins TRBV5-1 to TRBJ2-5, with 12 bases lining up with TRBD2. V lost 5 bases and J lost 5; bases outside the gene matches: 7. Germline V CDR1 and CDR2: SGHRS, YFSETQ. The CDR3 sequence is 15 residues long. The CDR3 spells CASRRWTSGKETQYF. In DNA form, the CDR3 reads TGCGCCAGCAGGCGATGGACTAGCGGGAAGGAGACCCAGTACTTC.

The chain has TRBV12-3 or TRBV12-4 and TRBJ1-4; 9 bases agree with TRBD1. V lost 7 bases, J lost 5 bases, and 8 bases stayed unmatched. This CDR3 has 15 amino acids. CDR3 nucleotide sequence: TGTGCCAGCACCGACCCTGGACAGGGGAATGAAAAACTGTTTTTT. Amino acids: CASTDPGQGNEKLFF.

About this clonotype itself: A much larger clone differs from this one at a single base, so this may be a read error. The chain employs TRBV11-2 and TRBJ2-6; TRBD1 agrees at 11 bases. Germline loops: CDR1 SGHAT, CDR2 FQNNGV. The CDR3 extends over 19 amino acids. DNA for the CDR3: TGTGCCAGCAGCTCCCGCGGGACAGGGGGGACCGGAGGGGCCAACGCCCTGACTTTC. This translates into CASSSRGTGGTGGANALTF.

The chain has TRBV7-2 and TRBJ2-4; 9 bases agree with TRBD1. The junction had 10 bases not matched to a gene; V was cut back by 4 bases and J by 9 bases. Per the germline V gene, CDR1 is SGHTA and CDR2 is FQGNSA. The CDR3 totals 15 residues. The CDR3 DNA sequence: TGTGCCAGCAGCTCGATAACAGGGGGCGAGTCCATTCAGTACTTC. Residues: CASSSITGGESIQYF.

For the CDR3, the DNA is TGCAGTGGACGGGCTAACTATGGCTACACCTTC. Translation gives CSGRANYGYTF. The chain combines TRBV20-1 with TRBJ1-2, with unresolved D. V lost 7 bases, J lost 0 bases, and 6 bases lay in between. Per the germline V gene, CDR1 is DFQATT and CDR2 is SNEGSKA (reference sequence). The CDR3 covers 11 residues.

The genes are TRBV27 and TRBJ2-3; D remains unclear. V was clipped by 2 bases and J by 1 base, with 4 bases between them. Germline V gives CDR1 MNHEY, CDR2 SMNVEV (reference sequence). This CDR3 spans 13 amino acids. The CDR3 DNA is TGTGCCAGCAGTTTAATGGGCACAGATACGCAGTATTTT. Protein sequence: CASSLMGTDTQYF.

This clonotype was detected only a few times. The chain employs TRBV7-9 and TRBJ1-1; no clear D. Trimming took off 5 bases at V and 6 bases at J, with 13 bases between the two ends. CDR3 length equals 13 residues. Germline loops: CDR1 SEHNR, CDR2 FQNEAQ (reference sequence). CDR3 protein: CASSASKDAEAFF. As DNA, the CDR3 is TGTGCCAGCAGCGCATCGAAGGACGCTGAAGCTTTCTTT. Using reference TRBV7-9 and TRBJ1-1 for the parts outside the CDR3, the full variable domain is DTGVSQNPRHKITKRGQNVTFRCDPISEHNRLYWYRQTLGQGPEFLTYFQNEAQLEKSRLLSDRFSAERPKGSFSTLEIQRTEQGDSAMYLCASSASKDAEAFFGQGTRLTVV.

The chain links TRBV9 to TRBJ1-5; the D gene is possibly TRBD1 (5 bases). Looked up from germline, CDR1 is SGDLS and CDR2 is YYNGEE. The V gene lost 4 bases and the J gene lost 0 bases, with 8 bases spanning the gap. The CDR3 loop spans 14 amino acids. The CDR3 DNA reads as TGTGCCAGCAGCCCCGGGACTAGCAATCAGCCCCAGCATTTT. Its translation: CASSPGTSNQPQHF.

This chain connects TRBV6-2 or TRBV6-3 to TRBJ1-1; D may be TRBD1 (5 bases). The CDR3 is made up of 15 amino acids. V lost 6 bases and J 1 base, leaving 15 bases between the germline ends. Germline CDR1 and CDR2: MNHEY and SVGEGT. CDR3 protein: CASRDLGTANTEAFF. DNA for the CDR3: TGTGCCAGCAGGGACCTCGGGACGGCGAACACTGAAGCTTTCTTT.

This chain joins TRBV6-1 and TRBJ2-1; 13 positions agree with TRBD2. The CDR3 contains 20 residues. Germline values: CDR1 MNHNS, CDR2 SASEGT. The V and J ends lost 3 bases and 5 bases, in that order; junction bases with no gene match: 16. For the CDR3, the DNA is TGTGCCAGCAGTGAGATACCTCCGGGACTAGCGGGGTCCCGCAACAATGAGCAGTTCTTC. This encodes CASSEIPPGLAGSRNNEQFF.

This rearrangement joins TRBV2 to TRBJ2-5, with 7 bases fitting TRBD1. The J segment lost 11 bases and the V segment lost 6 bases, leaving 18 bases of the junction unmatched. Germline CDR1 reads SNHLY; CDR2 reads FYNNEI. CDR3 length: 15 amino acids. The CDR3 nucleotides are TGTGCCAGCAGGGGTCGGGCAGGGGGTCGGAATGAGCAGTACTTC. It specifies CASRGRAGGRNEQYF.

The V gene is TRBV7-3, the J gene TRBJ1-1; no clear D gene. CDR1 SGHTA and CDR2 FQGTGA come from the germline V gene. V was trimmed by 1 base and J by 3 bases, leaving 6 bases between them. CDR3 length: 13 residues. Here the CDR3 reads CASSLNPDTEAFF. The CDR3 bases are TGTGCCAGCAGCTTAAACCCCGACACTGAAGCTTTCTTT.

This clonotype was counted between two and nine times. The chain couples TRBV5-1 to TRBJ2-7; 7 bases fit TRBD2. Germline lookup yields CDR1 SGHRS and CDR2 YFSETQ. With 0 bases clipped from V and 0 bases from J, the junction kept 12 bases outside the gene matches. There are 18 residues in the CDR3. CDR3 protein: CASSLVASGTPISYEQYF. In DNA form, the CDR3 reads TGCGCCAGCAGCTTGGTAGCGAGCGGGACCCCTATCTCCTACGAGCAGTACTTC.

This chain uses TRBV11-2 with TRBJ2-7; 8 positions agree with TRBD2. This CDR3 spans 15 amino acids. CDR1 is SGHAT, CDR2 FQNNGV, per germline. J lost 0 bases, V lost 4 bases, and 5 bases had no gene match. CDR3 in DNA: TGTGCCAGCAGCTACGCGGGGGGCTCCTCCTACGAGCAGTACTTC. This sequence encodes CASSYAGGSSYEQYF.

This clonotype has at least ten counts. This chain links TRBV28 with TRBJ1-1, with 7 bases lining up with TRBD1. The length of the CDR3 is 16 residues. Trimming took 5 bases from V and 0 from J; bases not matched to a gene: 9. Germline assignment: CDR1 MDHEN and CDR2 SYDVKM. This chain's CDR3 is CASSPSGQILNTEAFF. CDR3 bases: TGTGCCAGCAGTCCCTCGGGACAGATTTTGAACACTGAAGCTTTCTTT. The whole variable domain, filled in from reference TRBV28 and TRBJ1-1, reads DVKVTQSSRYLVKRTGEKVFLECVQDMDHENMFWYRQDPGLGLRLIYFSYDVKMKEKGDIPEGYSVSREKKERFSLILESASTNQTSMYLCASSPSGQILNTEAFFGQGTRLTVV.

The CDR3 sequence is CASSSQVGEAFF. The CDR3 DNA is TGTGCCAGCTCATCGCAGGTCGGGGAAGCTTTCTTT. The V call is TRBV18, the J call TRBJ1-1, with no clear D. In germline, CDR1 is KGHSH, CDR2 LQKENI. The ends were cut back, 5 bases at V and 8 bases at J, with 12 bases in the middle. CDR3 length: 12 residues.

At least ten counts were recorded for this clonotype. The genes are TRBV7-2 and TRBJ1-1; D not certain. This CDR3 spans 17 amino acids. Deletions cut 2 bases from V and 1 base from J, with 17 bases between. The V gene's germline CDR1 is SGHTA and CDR2 FQGNSA. The CDR3 sequence is CASSLLPGSFRNTEAFF. The CDR3 DNA reads as TGTGCCAGCAGCTTACTTCCGGGAAGTTTTAGGAACACTGAAGCTTTCTTT.

V usage is TRBV19 and J usage is TRBJ1-3; perhaps TRBD1 as D (5 bases). Trimming took off 7 bases at V and 3 bases at J, with 19 bases between the two ends. Germline V gene data show CDR1 as LNHDA and CDR2 as SQIVND (reference sequence). This CDR3 is 16 amino acids long. CDR3 loop: CASKDPRGTSGNTIYF. CDR3 sequence (DNA): TGTGCCAGTAAGGACCCACGGGGGACGAGTGGAAACACCATATATTTT. Filled out from reference TRBV19 and TRBJ1-3, the complete variable domain reads DGGITQSPKYLFRKEGQNVTLSCEQNLNHDAMYWYRQDPGQGLRLIYYSQIVNDFQKGDIAEGYSVSREKKESFPLTVTSAQKNPTAFYLCASKDPRGTSGNTIYFGEGSWLTVV.

This chain uses TRBV4-1 with TRBJ2-1, with 8 bases fitting TRBD2. This CDR3 is built from 16 residues. Germline-derived CDR1 and CDR2 are MGHRA and YSYEKL. V trimming: 1 base; J trimming: 10 bases; junction bases outside the gene matches: 12. CDR3 bases: TGCGCCAGCAGCCAAGGCCGGGGCGGGAGGTCGTTAGAGCAGTTCTTC. Its protein product is CASSQGRGGRSLEQFF.

This clonotype was counted many times. CDR3 amino acids: CASSPTGGSNQPQHF. The CDR3 bases are TGTGCCAGCAGCCCCACCGGTGGCTCCAATCAGCCCCAGCATTTT. The chain uses TRBV28 and TRBJ1-5; no reliable D call. This CDR3 comprises 15 residues. Germline CDR1 and CDR2: MDHEN and SYDVKM. Between the trimmed V and J ends, which lost 6 bases and 3 bases, there was a span of 15 bases.